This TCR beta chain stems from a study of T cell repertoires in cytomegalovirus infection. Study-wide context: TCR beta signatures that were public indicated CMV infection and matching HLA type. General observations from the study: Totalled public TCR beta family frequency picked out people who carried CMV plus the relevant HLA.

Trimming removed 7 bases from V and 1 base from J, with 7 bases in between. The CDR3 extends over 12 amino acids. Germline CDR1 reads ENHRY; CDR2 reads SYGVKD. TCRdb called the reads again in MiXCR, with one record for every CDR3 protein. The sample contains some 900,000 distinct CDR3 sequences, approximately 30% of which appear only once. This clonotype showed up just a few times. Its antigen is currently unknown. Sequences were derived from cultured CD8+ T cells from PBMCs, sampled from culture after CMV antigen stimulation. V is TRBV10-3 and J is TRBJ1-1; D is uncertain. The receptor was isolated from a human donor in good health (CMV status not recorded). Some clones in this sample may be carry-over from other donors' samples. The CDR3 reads CAIKSQNTEAFF. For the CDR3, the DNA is TGTGCCATCAAGTCGCAGAACACTGAAGCTTTCTTT.